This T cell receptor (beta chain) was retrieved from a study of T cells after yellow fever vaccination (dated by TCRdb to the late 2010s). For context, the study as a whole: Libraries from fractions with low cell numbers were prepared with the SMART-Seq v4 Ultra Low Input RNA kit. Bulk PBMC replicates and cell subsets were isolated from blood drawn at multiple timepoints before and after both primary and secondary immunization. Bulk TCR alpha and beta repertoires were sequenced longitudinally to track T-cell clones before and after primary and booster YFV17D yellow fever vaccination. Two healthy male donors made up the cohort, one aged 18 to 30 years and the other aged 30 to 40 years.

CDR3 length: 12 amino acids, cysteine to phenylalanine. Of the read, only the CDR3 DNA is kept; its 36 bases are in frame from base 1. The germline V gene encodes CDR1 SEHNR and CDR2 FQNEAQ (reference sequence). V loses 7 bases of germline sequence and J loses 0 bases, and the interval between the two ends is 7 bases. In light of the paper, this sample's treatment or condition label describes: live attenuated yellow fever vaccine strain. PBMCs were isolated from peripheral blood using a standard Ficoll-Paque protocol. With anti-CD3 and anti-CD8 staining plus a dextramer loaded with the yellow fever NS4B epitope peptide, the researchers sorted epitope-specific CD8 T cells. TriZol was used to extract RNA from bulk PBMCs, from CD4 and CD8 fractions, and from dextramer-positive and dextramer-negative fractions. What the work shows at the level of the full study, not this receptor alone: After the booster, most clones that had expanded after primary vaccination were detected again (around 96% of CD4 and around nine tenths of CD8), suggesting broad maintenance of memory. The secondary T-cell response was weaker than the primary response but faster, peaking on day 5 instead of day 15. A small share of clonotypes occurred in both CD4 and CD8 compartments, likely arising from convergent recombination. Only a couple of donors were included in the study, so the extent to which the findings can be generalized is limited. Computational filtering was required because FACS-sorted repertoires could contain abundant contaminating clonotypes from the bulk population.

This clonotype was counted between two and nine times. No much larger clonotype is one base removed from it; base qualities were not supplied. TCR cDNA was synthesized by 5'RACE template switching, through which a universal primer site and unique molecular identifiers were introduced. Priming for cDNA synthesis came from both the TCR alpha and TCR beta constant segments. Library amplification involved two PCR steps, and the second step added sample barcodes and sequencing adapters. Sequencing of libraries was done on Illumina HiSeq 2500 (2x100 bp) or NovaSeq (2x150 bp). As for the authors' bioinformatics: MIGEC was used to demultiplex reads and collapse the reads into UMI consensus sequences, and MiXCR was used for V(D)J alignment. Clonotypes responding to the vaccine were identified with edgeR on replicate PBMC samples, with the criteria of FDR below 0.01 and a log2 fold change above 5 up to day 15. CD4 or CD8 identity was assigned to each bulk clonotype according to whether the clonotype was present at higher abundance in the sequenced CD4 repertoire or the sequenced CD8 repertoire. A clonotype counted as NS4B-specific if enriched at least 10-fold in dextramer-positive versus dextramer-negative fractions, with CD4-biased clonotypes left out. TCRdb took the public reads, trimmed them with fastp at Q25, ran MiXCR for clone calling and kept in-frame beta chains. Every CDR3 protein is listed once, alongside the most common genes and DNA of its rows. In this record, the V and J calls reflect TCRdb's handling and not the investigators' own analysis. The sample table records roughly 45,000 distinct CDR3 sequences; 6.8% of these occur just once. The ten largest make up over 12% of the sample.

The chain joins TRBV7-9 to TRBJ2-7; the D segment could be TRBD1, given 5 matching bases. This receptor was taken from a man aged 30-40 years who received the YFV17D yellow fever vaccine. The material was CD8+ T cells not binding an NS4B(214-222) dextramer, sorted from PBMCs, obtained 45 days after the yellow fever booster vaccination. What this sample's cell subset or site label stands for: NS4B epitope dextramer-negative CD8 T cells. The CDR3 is CASIGVSYEQYF. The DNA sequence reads TGTGCCAGCATAGGGGTCTCCTACGAGCAGTACTTC.